The 20 T cell receptor beta chains presented below share a single source sample, sequenced in a study of T cell responses to AZD1222 COVID-19 vaccine. Sequencing used immunoSEQ multiplex PCR; TCRdb keeps in-frame clones, though not all of them. Of roughly 77,000 clones listed, less than 95% are singletons. Specimen: peripheral blood, collected 28 days after the second AZD1222 dose. All receptors come from an adult who received the AZD1222 COVID-19 vaccine.

The chain joins TRBV7-9 to TRBJ2-7; D remains ambiguous. The CDR3 spans 14 residues. CDR1 and CDR2 from the germline V gene are SEHNR and FQNEAQ (reference sequence). Trimming took 0 bases from V and 1 from J, leaving 7 bases between them. In DNA, the CDR3 is TGTGCCAGCAGCTTAGCGGGTACGTCCTACGAGCAGTACTTC. This gives the protein CASSLAGTSYEQYF.

The rearrangement joins TRBV19 to TRBJ1-5, with TRBD1 identical over 7 bases. Germline V gene data show CDR1 as LNHDA and CDR2 as SQIVND (reference sequence). The CDR3 loop spans 16 amino acids. V trimming: 0 bases; J trimming: 4 bases; junction bases outside the gene matches: 6. CDR3 sequence (DNA): TGTGCCAGTAGTATAGATCTTAACAGGGGTAATCAGCCCCAGCATTTT. Residues: CASSIDLNRGNQPQHF.

The chain carries TRBV6-6 and TRBJ1-4, with D perhaps matching TRBD1 (6 bases). The germline CDR1 and CDR2 sequences are MNHNY and SVGAGI (reference sequence). The CDR3 is 15 amino acids. The V gene lost 2 bases and the J gene lost 3 bases, with 10 bases spanning the gap. The CDR3 spells CASSYPQGSNEKLFF. CDR3 nucleotides: TGTGCCAGCAGTTACCCACAGGGTTCTAATGAAAAACTGTTTTTT.

This clone has more than one count but fewer than ten. The chain carries TRBV19 and TRBJ2-7; the D call may be TRBD1 or TRBD2 (5 bases each). The CDR3 spans 13 residues. Per the germline V gene, CDR1 is LNHDA and CDR2 is SQIVND (reference sequence). The V and J ends lost 6 bases and 3 bases respectively, with 12 bases between them. CDR3 in amino acids: CASSRDGNYEQYF. CDR3 coding DNA: TGTGCCAGTAGCCGGGACGGCAACTACGAGCAGTACTTC.

This chain joins TRBV7-9 and TRBJ1-2; D remains unclear. Between the trimmed V and J ends, which lost 1 base and 0 bases, there was a span of 9 bases. The V gene's germline CDR1 is SEHNR and CDR2 FQNEAQ (reference sequence). The CDR3 is 15 residues long. The chain's CDR3 is CASSLVGHSNYGYTF. CDR3 DNA: TGTGCCAGCAGCTTAGTGGGTCATTCTAACTATGGCTACACCTTC. The variable domain in full, with the rest retrieved from reference TRBV7-9 and TRBJ1-2, is DTGVSQNPRHKITKRGQNVTFRCDPISEHNRLYWYRQTLGQGPEFLTYFQNEAQLEKSRLLSDRFSAERPKGSFSTLEIQRTEQGDSAMYLCASSLVGHSNYGYTFGSGTRLTVV.

The chain couples TRBV7-2 to TRBJ2-7; the D gene is possibly TRBD1 (6 bases). V shed 6 bases and J shed 6 bases, with 15 bases lying between them. Germline V CDR1 and CDR2: SGHTA, FQGNSA. CDR3 size: 13 residues. The CDR3 DNA is TGTGCCAGCAGTTCCGGGACACGGGGCGAGCAGTACTTC. It codes for CASSSGTRGEQYF.

In its sample, this clone was seen once. The chain joins TRBV9 to TRBJ1-6, with D hard to call. The CDR3 sequence is 13 residues long. Germline-derived CDR1 and CDR2 are SGDLS and YYNGEE. The V gene lost 0 bases and the J gene lost 9 bases, with 7 bases spanning the gap. The CDR3 nucleotides are TGTGCCAGCAGCGTAGAAGGAAGTTCACCCCTCCACTTT. Its protein is CASSVEGSSPLHF.

The rearrangement joins TRBV7-9 to TRBJ1-6; D ambiguous. V lost 8 bases to trimming and J lost 7 bases, with 12 bases between them. Germline V gene lookup returns CDR1 SEHNR and CDR2 FQNEAQ (reference sequence). This CDR3 is 13 amino acids long. Here the CDR3 DNA reads TGTGCCAGCTTGGACGTTTTGAATTCACCCCTCCACTTT. Translation gives CASLDVLNSPLHF.

The CDR3 bases are TGTGCCAGCAGTTTGGAGCAGGACATACGATATGGCTACACCTTC. It encodes CASSLEQDIRYGYTF. The chain joins TRBV28 to TRBJ1-2; D perhaps matches TRBD1 (5 bases). This CDR3 is 15 amino acids long. CDR1 MDHEN and CDR2 SYDVKM come from the germline V gene. Trimming took off 3 bases at V and 5 bases at J, with 16 bases between the two ends.

The chain is built from TRBV11-2 and TRBJ1-5, with TRBD1 as a possible D gene (5 bases). V dropped 0 bases and J dropped 11 bases, with 14 bases sitting between them. Germline V CDR1 and CDR2: SGHAT, FQNNGV. The CDR3 has 14 amino acids. The CDR3 loop is CASSLERTSKTQHF. CDR3 bases: TGTGCCAGCAGCTTAGAGAGGACATCCAAGACCCAGCATTTT.

The J gene is TRBJ2-7, the V gene TRBV7-2; 13 nucleotides match TRBD2. Germline lookup yields CDR1 SGHTA and CDR2 FQGNSA. This CDR3 is built from 15 residues. With 1 base clipped from V and 4 bases from J, the junction kept 1 base outside the gene matches. CDR3 nucleotide sequence: TGTGCCAGCAGCTTAGGGACTAGCGGGAGATACGAGCAGTACTTC. Protein product: CASSLGTSGRYEQYF.

This clone showed up just once. V gene TRBV10-3 combines with J gene TRBJ2-1; 8 bases line up with TRBD2. The germline V gene has CDR1 ENHRY and CDR2 SYGVKD. CDR3 length: 17 residues. The V gene end was trimmed by 4 bases and the J gene end by 1 base; junction bases not matched to a gene: 9. The CDR3 spells CAISAPGLAGSYNEQFF. Written as DNA, the CDR3 is TGTGCCATCAGTGCACCGGGTCTAGCGGGTTCCTACAATGAGCAGTTCTTC.

The chain is built from TRBV2 and TRBJ2-7, with 8 bases lining up with TRBD1. Germline V gene lookup returns CDR1 SNHLY and CDR2 FYNNEI. The CDR3 has 14 amino acids. The V and J ends lost 10 bases and 2 bases, in that order; junction bases with no gene match: 10. CDR3 nucleotide sequence: TGTGCCACAACGGACGACAGGGGAGCCTACGAGCAGTACTTC. It yields the protein CATTDDRGAYEQYF. The variable domain in full, with the rest retrieved from reference TRBV2 and TRBJ2-7, is EPEVTQTPSHQVTQMGQEVILRCVPISNHLYFYWYRQILGQKVEFLVSFYNNEISEKSEIFDDQFSVERPDGSNFTLKIRSTKLEDSAMYFCATTDDRGAYEQYFGPGTRLTVT.

The chain recombines TRBV11-2 with TRBJ2-1, with 15 bases lining up with TRBD2. This CDR3 region has 15 residues. CDR1 and CDR2 from the germline V gene are SGHAT and FQNNGV. J lost 10 bases, V lost 5 bases, and 6 bases had no gene match. The CDR3 region has the DNA TGTGCCAGCAGCGGGGGACTAGCGGGAGGAGGCGAGCAGTTCTTC. Translated: CASSGGLAGGGEQFF.

This clone was observed a handful of times. The V and J genes are TRBV6-5 and TRBJ1-1; D gene unclear. V gave up 6 bases and J gave up 2 bases, with 7 bases separating them. From germline, CDR1 is MNHEY and CDR2 SVGAGI. The CDR3 runs 12 residues. Here the CDR3 reads CASSRTNTEAFF. The CDR3 coding sequence is TGTGCCAGCAGCAGGACTAACACTGAAGCTTTCTTT.

The CDR3 here is CASSTVWGVAFF. In nucleotides, the CDR3 is TGCGCCAGCAGCACGGTTTGGGGGGTGGCTTTCTTT. This chain uses TRBV5-1 with TRBJ1-1, with D possibly matching TRBD1 (5 bases). The CDR3 contains 12 residues. Trimming took 4 bases from V and 11 from J, leaving 15 bases between them. Germline V CDR1 and CDR2: SGHRS, YFSETQ.

This clone was picked up one time. This chain links TRBV2 with TRBJ1-5; 7 bases line up with TRBD1. The CDR3 totals 18 residues. The germline V gene has CDR1 SNHLY and CDR2 FYNNEI. V shed 6 bases, J shed 0 bases, and the junction held 14 bases outside the gene matches. CDR3 in amino acids: CASRGDSGGIYSNQPQHF. The DNA for the CDR3 is TGTGCCAGCAGAGGGGACAGCGGGGGGATATATAGCAATCAGCCCCAGCATTTT.

This rearrangement joins TRBV2 to TRBJ1-4, with D possibly TRBD1 on 6 matching bases. V was shortened by 5 bases and J by 3 bases, with 13 bases between the two germline ends. The CDR3 runs to 15 residues. The germline V gene has CDR1 SNHLY and CDR2 FYNNEI. CDR3: CASSPNRDPNEKLFF. DNA of the CDR3: TGTGCCAGCAGTCCGAACAGGGACCCTAATGAAAAACTGTTTTTT. The variable domain in full, completed from reference TRBV2 and TRBJ1-4, reads EPEVTQTPSHQVTQMGQEVILRCVPISNHLYFYWYRQILGQKVEFLVSFYNNEISEKSEIFDDQFSVERPDGSNFTLKIRSTKLEDSAMYFCASSPNRDPNEKLFFGSGTQLSVL.

The V gene is TRBV7-8, the J gene TRBJ1-3; a weak D match, TRBD1 (5 bases). The V end was cut by 6 bases, the J end by 2 bases, with 17 bases between. The CDR3 contains 16 residues. Germline assignment: CDR1 SGHVS and CDR2 FQNEAQ. Here the CDR3 DNA reads TGTGCCAGCAGGGACATTTCGTCCCTCCCTGGAAACACCATATATTTT. Protein product: CASRDISSLPGNTIYF.

CDR3 in amino acids: CASSSSPNEQFF. DNA for the CDR3: TGTGCCAGCAGTTCCAGTCCTAATGAGCAGTTCTTC. The chain recombines TRBV27 with TRBJ2-1; no reliable D call. Germline-derived CDR1 and CDR2 are MNHEY and SMNVEV (reference sequence). Between the trimmed V and J ends, which lost 4 bases and 7 bases, there was a span of 8 bases. The CDR3 extends over 12 amino acids.